This T cell receptor beta chain was captured in a study of tumor-infiltrating lymphocytes in primary liver carcinoma. For the study at large: Staged T1-T3 N0M0, the tumors had sizes that ranged from about 4.2 to 10 cm across. Study results and limitations: The study found tumor-adjacent and tumor-blood pairs overlapped less than tumor region pairs.

The template, roughly 0.45 ug total RNA, yielded TCR beta cDNA made with a constant-region primer. Slightly modified ARM-PCR, run as three nested multiplex PCR rounds, produced the TCR beta libraries. With TRBV1-TRBV30 forward primers and a C-beta reverse primer, the first two PCR rounds were run for around 10 cycles each. One entry per CDR3 protein, called by TCRdb with MiXCR from the multiplex PCR reads. The sample has about 200,000 distinct CDR3 sequences; less than 65% are singletons. Of note for this clonotype: The antigen is not known.

Blood RNA was derived from unsorted whole blood, and germline DNA was extracted too. This CDR3 comprises 15 residues. Looked up from germline, CDR1 is SGHAT and CDR2 is FQNNGV. V gave up 5 bases and J gave up 0 bases, with 11 bases separating them. The gene calls are TRBV11-2 and TRBJ2-1; D is possibly TRBD1 (6 bases). Sequenced sample: peripheral blood. The receptor's source is a woman aged 60-75 years with primary liver carcinoma and hepatitis B virus infection. The CDR3 bases are TGTGCCAGCAGCCTGGGGACATGCTCCTACAATGAGCAGTTCTTC. Protein product: CASSLGTCSYNEQFF.